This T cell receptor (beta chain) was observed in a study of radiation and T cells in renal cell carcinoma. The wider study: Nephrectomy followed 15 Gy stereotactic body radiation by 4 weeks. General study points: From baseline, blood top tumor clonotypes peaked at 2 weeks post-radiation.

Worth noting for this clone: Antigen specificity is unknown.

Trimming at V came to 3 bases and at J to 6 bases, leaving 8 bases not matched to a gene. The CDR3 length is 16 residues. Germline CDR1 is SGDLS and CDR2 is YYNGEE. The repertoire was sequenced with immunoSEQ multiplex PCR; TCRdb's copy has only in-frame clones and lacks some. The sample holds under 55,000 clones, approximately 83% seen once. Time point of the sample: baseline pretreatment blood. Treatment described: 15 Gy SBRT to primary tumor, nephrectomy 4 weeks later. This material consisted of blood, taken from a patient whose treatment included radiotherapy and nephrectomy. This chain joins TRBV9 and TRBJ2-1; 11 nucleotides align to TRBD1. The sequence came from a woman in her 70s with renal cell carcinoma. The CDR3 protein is CASSAPGTGGLNEQFF. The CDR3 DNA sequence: TGTGCCAGCAGCGCCCCAGGGACAGGGGGACTCAATGAGCAGTTCTTC.